This TCR beta chain was recorded in a study of shared clonotypes between healthy human individuals. The overall study: Every donor yielded three CD4 naive, three CD4 memory, two CD8 naive and one CD8 memory plate.

Data came from immunoSEQ multiplex PCR; TCRdb stores just in-frame clones and leaves some out. The profile shows about 960,000 clones, 60% to 85% of them singletons. General observations from the study: For sorted subsets, rarefaction showed incomplete sequencing despite large depth. Only blood samples were collected, and tissue repertoires likely differ.

Trimming stripped 10 bases from V and 4 bases from J, with 11 bases between. The CDR3 contains 12 residues. CDR1 is MRHNA, CDR2 SNTAGT, per germline. This clone was seen a single time. Antigen specificity is unknown. The source of this sequence is a man aged 18 to 30 in good health. The sequenced sample consisted of memory CD4+ T cells sorted from blood. Subset in this sample: CD45RA-negative fraction. The chain combines TRBV6-4 with TRBJ2-1; unclear D gene. The CDR3 DNA reads TGTGCCAATCCGGACGGGTACAATGAGCAGTTCTTC. It translates to CANPDGYNEQFF.